Following are 10 T cell receptor beta chains from one sample sequenced in a study of circulating CD8 cells and anti-PD-1 response in melanoma. From live CD3+CD8+TCRalphabeta+ cells, four PD-1 and/or TIGIT subsets were sorted. The QIAseq Immune Repertoire TCR panel built the libraries from approximately 16 ng of total RNA. TCRdb re-called the reads through MiXCR, storing one row per CDR3 protein. The sample contains over 1,400 distinct CDR3 sequences, approximately 8.8% of which appear only once. The source material was CD8+ T cells from PBMCs, sampled at baseline or after one month of anti-PD-1 therapy (not recorded which). Receptor source: a human donor with melanoma.

By sample share, this clonotype is medium-sized. The chain recombines TRBV20-1 with TRBJ1-4; a weak D match, TRBD1 (5 bases). Trimming cost V 0 bases and J 5 bases, with 13 bases left between them. This CDR3 comprises 15 residues. In germline, CDR1 is DFQATT, CDR2 SNEGSKA (reference sequence). Written as DNA, the CDR3 is TGCAGTGCTAGAGACTTGAGGGGCCCGAATGAAAAACTGTTTTTT. Translation: CSARDLRGPNEKLFF.

This clonotype is large in the sample. This chain joins TRBV29-1 and TRBJ1-2; D is ambiguous. CDR3 length: 12 amino acids. In germline, CDR1 is SQVTM, CDR2 ANQGSEA. V was trimmed by 3 bases and J by 1 base, leaving 6 bases between them. CDR3 residues: CSVEGNNYGYTF. CDR3 coding DNA: TGCAGCGTTGAGGGAAATAACTATGGCTACACCTTC.

This clonotype counts as medium-sized. The V call is TRBV25-1, the J call TRBJ1-2; 7 bases are a match to TRBD1. The V segment lost 6 bases and the J segment 2 bases; nucleotides outside the gene matches: 6. There are 14 residues in the CDR3. CDR1 and CDR2 from the germline V gene are MGHDK and SYGVNS. CDR3 sequence: CASSANRGNYGYTF. In nucleotides, the CDR3 is TGTGCCAGCAGCGCAAACAGGGGAAACTATGGCTACACCTTC.

By share of the sample, this clonotype is medium-sized. This chain joins TRBV27 and TRBJ2-3; 9 nucleotides match TRBD1. With V trimmed by 6 bases and J by 0 bases, 10 bases remained unmatched. CDR1 is MNHEY and CDR2 is SMNVEV in the germline V gene (reference sequence). This CDR3 comprises 17 residues. The CDR3: CASRPPPGQGSTDTQYF. CDR3 bases: TGTGCCAGCAGGCCACCCCCGGGACAGGGTAGCACAGATACGCAGTATTTT.

This clonotype counts as medium-sized (0.01 to 0.1%). The chain couples TRBV5-5 to TRBJ2-2; 9 positions match TRBD1. The length of the CDR3 is 16 residues. The junction had 6 bases not matched to a gene; V was cut back by 3 bases and J by 3 bases. Germline V lookup: CDR1 SGHKS, CDR2 YYEKEE (reference sequence). The CDR3 region is CASSSPQGADTGELFF. The CDR3 coding sequence is TGTGCCAGCAGCTCTCCACAGGGGGCAGACACCGGGGAGCTGTTTTTT.

The J gene is TRBJ2-7, the V gene TRBV2, with TRBD1 matching over 10 bases. The trim removed 5 bases at V and 6 bases at J, leaving 4 bases unmatched. The CDR3 is 13 amino acids. CDR1 is SNHLY and CDR2 is FYNNEI in the germline V gene. The CDR3 region has the DNA TGTGCCAGCAGTCTGGACAGGGGGGTCGAGCAGTACTTC. Its translation is CASSLDRGVEQYF.

This clonotype counts as large. V gene TRBV19 combines with J gene TRBJ1-6; the D gene is possibly TRBD1 (5 bases). The CDR3 is 15 residues long. Germline V gene sequence: CDR1 LNHDA, CDR2 SQIVND (reference sequence). Trimming stripped 6 bases from V and 10 bases from J, with 19 bases between. The CDR3 nucleotides read TGTGCCAGTAGCAGGCCTCGGGACGGTGGGTCACCCCTCCACTTT. It codes for CASSRPRDGGSPLHF. The full variable domain, in which reference TRBV19 and TRBJ1-6 provide the parts outside the CDR3, is DGGITQSPKYLFRKEGQNVTLSCEQNLNHDAMYWYRQDPGQGLRLIYYSQIVNDFQKGDIAEGYSVSREKKESFPLTVTSAQKNPTAFYLCASSRPRDGGSPLHFGNGTRLTVT.

This clonotype has more than one count but fewer than ten. With a much larger clone just one base away, this may be a read error. The V gene is TRBV4-1, the J gene TRBJ2-7; D is possibly TRBD1 or TRBD2 (5 bases each). Germline V gives CDR1 MGHRA, CDR2 YSYEKL. This CDR3 is 15 amino acids long. CDR3 region: CASGQLRDAGSEQYF. The CDR3 region has the DNA TGCGCCAGCGGCCAGCTCCGGGACGCCGGATCCGAGCAGTACTTC.

In its sample, this clonotype is medium-sized. The V and J genes are TRBV7-3 and TRBJ2-3, with a possible D match to TRBD2 (7 bases). V was trimmed by 0 bases and J by 4 bases, leaving 11 bases between them. This CDR3 is 15 amino acids long. Germline assignment: CDR1 SGHTA and CDR2 FQGTGA. The CDR3 spells CASSLTGGLADTQYF. CDR3 nucleotide sequence: TGTGCCAGCAGCTTAACGGGGGGGCTCGCAGATACGCAGTATTTT.

This clonotype is medium-sized (0.01 to 0.1%) in the sample. As DNA, the CDR3 is TGTGCCAGCAGTGGCCCGCCGAGAGCCAACACCGGGGAGCTGTTTTTT. It encodes CASSGPPRANTGELFF. The genes are TRBV25-1 and TRBJ2-2; D gene ambiguous. CDR3 length equals 16 residues. The V end lost 4 bases, the J end lost 2 bases, and 14 bases lay between the germline ends. Germline V lookup: CDR1 MGHDK, CDR2 SYGVNS.